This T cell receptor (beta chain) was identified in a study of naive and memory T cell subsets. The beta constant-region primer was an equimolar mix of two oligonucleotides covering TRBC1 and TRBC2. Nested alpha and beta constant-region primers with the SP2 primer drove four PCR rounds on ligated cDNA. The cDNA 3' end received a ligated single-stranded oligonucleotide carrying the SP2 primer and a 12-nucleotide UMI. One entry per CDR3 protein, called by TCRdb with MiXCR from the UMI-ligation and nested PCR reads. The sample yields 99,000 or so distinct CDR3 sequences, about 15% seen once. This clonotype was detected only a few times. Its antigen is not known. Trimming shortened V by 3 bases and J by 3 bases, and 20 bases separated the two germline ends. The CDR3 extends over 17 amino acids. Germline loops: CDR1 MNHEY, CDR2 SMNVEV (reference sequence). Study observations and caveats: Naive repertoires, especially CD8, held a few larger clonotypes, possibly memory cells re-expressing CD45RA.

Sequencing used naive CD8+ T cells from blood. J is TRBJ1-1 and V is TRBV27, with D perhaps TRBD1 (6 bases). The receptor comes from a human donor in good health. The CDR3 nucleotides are TGTGCCAGCAGTTTTCGTGTCCTACAGGGTGGGCACACTGAAGCTTTCTTT. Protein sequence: CASSFRVLQGGHTEAFF.